A selection of T cell receptor beta chains follows, all from one sample in a study of early T cells in non-severe SARS-CoV-2 infection. Each CDR3 protein gets one entry after TCRdb re-called the 5' RACE reads with MiXCR. The sample lists over 15,000 distinct CDR3 sequences, roughly 5% seen once, with under 8.5% in the top ten. The sample comprised whole blood. Receptors were obtained from an adult who was a healthcare worker with PCR-confirmed SARS-CoV-2 infection or an uninfected control (not recorded which). Both conserved end residues are part of each CDR3. The D gene is left open where the match is weak. A clone size is listed for some rows: how often the clone was seen (once, few, many), or a class if it is expanded.

v_gene	d_gene	j_gene	abundance	CDR3nt	CDR3aa
TRBV28	.	TRBJ2-5	many	TGTGCCAGCAGTTTATGGTTAGCGGAGGATCAAGAGACCCAGTACTTC	CASSLWLAEDQETQYF
TRBV3-1	.	TRBJ2-5	.	TGTGCCAGCAGCAGCCGGGCCATAGCGAACCAAGAGACCCAGTACTTC	CASSSRAIANQETQYF
TRBV4-1	TRBD2	TRBJ2-1	.	TGCGCCAGCAGCCCGTCCGGGACTAGCGGGAGGAATGAGCAGTTCTTC	CASSPSGTSGRNEQFF
TRBV15	.	TRBJ2-4	many	TGTGCCACCAGCAGAGGTCAGGGAAACATTCAGTACTTC	CATSRGQGNIQYF
TRBV7-2	.	TRBJ2-1	many	TGTGCCAGCAGCCCCCAGGTTCTTTACAATGAGCAGTTCTTC	CASSPQVLYNEQFF
TRBV29-1	TRBD2	TRBJ2-1	many	TGCAGCGTTACAGCGGGAGGGCGATACAATGAGCAGTTCTTC	CSVTAGGRYNEQFF
TRBV11-2	TRBD2	TRBJ2-1	many	TGTGCCAGCAGCCCGACGGGGGGACTAGTTGGATCGTTCTTC	CASSPTGGLVGSFF
TRBV29-1	.	TRBJ2-2	many	TGCAGCGTTGTGCAGGGACATCGGAACACCGGGGAGCTGTTTTTT	CSVVQGHRNTGELFF
TRBV10-3	.	TRBJ2-7	many	TGTGCCATCAGTGATGCCGGGAGTAAGGAAGAGCAGTACTTC	CAISDAGSKEEQYF
TRBV6-1	TRBD1	TRBJ1-5	many	TGTGCCAGCAGTTATGAGGGACAGATCAATCAGCCCCAGCATTTT	CASSYEGQINQPQHF
TRBV20-1	TRBD2	TRBJ2-3	.	TGCAGTGCGGGACTAGCGGATACGCAGTATTTT	CSAGLADTQYF